The clone carrying this T cell receptor (beta chain) was counted between two and nine times. No antigen is known for it. All donors were healthy Caucasians. The entry originates in a study of identical twins. TCRdb processed the 5' RACE reads anew with MiXCR; each CDR3 protein has one entry. The sample lists 1.5 million to 2 million distinct CDR3 sequences, about 32% occurring once. General study results and limits: Memory repertoires showed no such pattern, whereas abundant cord blood beta clonotypes carried fewer insertions. Conclusions relied on cross-sectional statistical analysis, not following the same donors. A partial confounding effect on zero-insertion analyses could come from invariant MAIT and iNKT cells.

The receptor was isolated from a newborn girl in good health. Sequenced sample: cord blood.

CDR3 in amino acids: CASSLGATGAGYTF. CDR3 in DNA: TGTGCCAGCAGCTTAGGCGCTACAGGCGCTGGCTACACCTTC. This sequence joins TRBV13 and TRBJ1-2; D might be TRBD1 (5 bases). The CDR3 runs to 14 residues. Per the germline V gene, CDR1 is PRHDT and CDR2 is FYEKMQ (reference sequence). With 0 bases removed from V and 7 bases from J, the gap between germline ends came to 12 bases.